This T cell receptor beta chain was documented in a study of molecular identifiers for immune sequencing clone quantification (dated by TCRdb to the late 2010s). With respect to the entire study: For a replicate experiment, RNA from around 18,000 or 91,000 naive CD8 T cells was divided into five aliquots, and four of the five aliquots were sequenced. This methods study used CD8 T cells to benchmark TCR RNA copy counting and molecular-identifier clustering-based TCR repertoire sequencing (MIDCIRS). Findings and caveats that apply to the study as a whole: The naive libraries included spiked-in Jurkat TCR RNA (roughly 9 copies' worth), and this RNA is not part of the donor repertoire. The sizes of highly expanded clones could end up underestimated when identical TCR molecules share a barcode. In CMV-specific effector cells, clones with more than 20 RNA copies contained over 99% of molecules, whereas in naive cells such clones contained under 1% of molecules. Modeling estimated around 3.2 recovered TCR RNA copies per cell, compared with roughly 10 by digital PCR, which implies about 30% capture efficiency. When barcode sub-clustering was not used, chimeric consensus sequences inflated TCR diversity, with chimeras reaching as high as 47%. Even against a background of around 900,000 naive CD8 T cells, spiked-in Jurkat TCR RNA amounting to a single cell's worth was reported to be detectable.

Receptors were amplified or captured by PCR. The sequencer listed for this sample is Illumina HiSeq 4000. Preparation of bulk TCR libraries followed a previously described approach, with the TCR primers listed in Table S5. Total RNA was purified with the Qiagen AllPrep DNA/RNA kit. Reads from multiple sequencing runs of the same library were pooled before analysis. Under the source paper's analysis protocol: Reads were retained only if an exact TCR constant sequence was present, and the retained reads were trimmed to 150 nt and grouped according to their 12-nt molecular barcodes. Reads in each barcode group were sub-clustered using a 15% Levenshtein threshold, and a quality-weighted consensus sequence was built for each RNA molecule. Non-functional sequences were discarded, and so were lower-count sequences lying one edit away from another sequence. Barcode sub-clusters with fewer than 20% of the maximum read count were removed, based on fitting two negative binomial distributions. Using fastp trimming at Q25 and MiXCR clonotype assembly, TCRdb reanalyzed the public sequencing data and kept in-frame beta chains. Each CDR3 protein gets just one entry, which takes the most common genes and DNA from the rows behind it. V and J calls and clone size were set by TCRdb, not the authors. Across this sample there are just under 650,000 distinct CDR3 sequences, with 15% to 20% seen only once. Of the sample, roughly 0.83% falls within the top ten clones.

There are many counts of this clonotype. Its antigen is currently not known. The sample holds no much larger clone one base away, and base qualities are not on file. Looking up the germline V gene (reference sequence) yields CDR1 DFQATT and CDR2 SNEGSKA. Counted from cysteine to phenylalanine, this CDR3 has 15 amino acids. CDR3 DNA is the only sequence kept; it has 45 bases, read in frame from the first base. Deletion took 1 base off V and 0 bases off J, with a span of 12 bases between the germline ends. Naive CD8 T cell libraries were made from approximately 20,000 to 1,000,000 sorted cells using 10%, 30% or 50% of purified RNA. On a BD FACSAria II, naive CD8 T cells were FACS-sorted as CD8+CD4-CCR7+CD45RA+ and collected into RLT Plus buffer. Detection sensitivity was tested by spiking Jurkat RNA equal to roughly 9 TCR copies' worth into samples containing 20,000-1,000,000 naive CD8 T cells. CD8 T cells were enriched using RosetteSep CD8+ T Cell Enrichment Cocktail and Ficoll-Paque, and the enriched cells then underwent ACK red cell lysis.

The sequence derives from a human donor in good health. Some libraries in this study had Jurkat cell RNA spiked in. The sample consisted of naive CD8+ T cells from blood, with Jurkat cell RNA spiked in. The cell subset or site tag for this specimen amounts to: FACS-sorted CD8+CD4-CCR7+CD45RA+ naive T cells. The sequence links TRBV20-1 to TRBJ1-1; the D gene is not confidently resolved. The sequenced DNA: TGCAGTGCTAGAGCACGAGACCTCATGAACACTGAAGCTTTCTTT. It encodes CSARARDLMNTEAFF.